These 12 T cell receptor beta chains were sequenced from one sample in a study of shared clonotypes between healthy human individuals. Produced via immunoSEQ multiplex PCR; TCRdb's table is partial and in-frame only. The sample holds around 940,000 clones, about 80% seen once. Sequenced sample: memory CD4+ T cells sorted from blood. Subset of the sample: CD45RA-negative fraction. These receptors were obtained from a man aged 18 to 30 in good health.

The chain uses TRBV7-9 and TRBJ2-5, with 11 bases aligning to TRBD2. Looked up from germline, CDR1 is SEHNR and CDR2 is FQNEAQ (reference sequence). V lost 2 bases, J lost 4 bases, and 3 bases stayed unmatched. This CDR3 region has 15 residues. In DNA, the CDR3 is TGTGCCAGCAGCTTAACGGGACTAGCGGTAGAGACCCAGTACTTC. Residues: CASSLTGLAVETQYF.

This sequence joins TRBV6-1 and TRBJ2-3; D is ambiguous. Trimming removed 6 bases at V and 7 bases at J, with 11 bases between. The length of the CDR3 is 12 residues. Germline CDR1 is MNHNS and CDR2 is SASEGT. The DNA of the CDR3 is TGTGCCAGCAGCGGCGACGGACATACGCAGTATTTT. Translating it yields CASSGDGHTQYF.

V gene TRBV19 combines with J gene TRBJ2-7; 8 bases are a match to TRBD1. V trimming: 6 bases; J trimming: 7 bases; junction bases outside the gene matches: 11. Germline CDR1 is LNHDA and CDR2 is SQIVND (reference sequence). The length of the CDR3 is 14 residues. The CDR3 protein is CASSPDRVAWEQYF. The CDR3 nucleotides are TGTGCCAGTAGCCCGGACAGGGTGGCGTGGGAGCAGTACTTC.

The chain couples TRBV10-3 to TRBJ1-1; 12 bases match TRBD1. Per the germline V gene, CDR1 is ENHRY and CDR2 is SYGVKD. This CDR3 has 15 amino acids. J was trimmed by 5 bases and V by 8 bases; bases with no gene match: 9. The CDR3 DNA reads TGTGCCATCGGGGAGGGACAGGGGGCGAGTACTGAAGCTTTCTTT. Protein product: CAIGEGQGASTEAFF.

This clone has just one count. V usage is TRBV15 and J usage is TRBJ1-2; 7 bases agree with TRBD1. The CDR3 sequence is 15 residues long. Trimming removed 5 bases from V and 5 bases from J; junction bases left unmatched: 11. Germline CDR1 and CDR2: LNHNV and YYDKDF (reference sequence). The CDR3 loop is CATSGETGTVYGYTF. The DNA for the CDR3 is TGTGCCACCAGCGGGGAGACCGGGACAGTGTATGGCTACACCTTC.

The rearrangement links TRBV9 to TRBJ2-6, with 8 bases fitting TRBD1. Trimming took 5 bases from V and 2 from J; bases not matched to a gene: 3. CDR3 length: 15 amino acids. Germline assignment: CDR1 SGDLS and CDR2 YYNGEE. CDR3 residues: CASRQGGTGANVLTF. The CDR3 DNA reads as TGTGCCAGCAGACAGGGGGGTACTGGGGCCAACGTCCTGACTTTC.

The V call is TRBV20-1, the J call TRBJ2-7; D gene uncertain. The length of the CDR3 is 11 residues. The V and J ends lost 4 bases and 5 bases respectively, with 9 bases between them. Germline values: CDR1 DFQATT, CDR2 SNEGSKA (reference sequence). CDR3 in amino acids: CSAMQLDEQYF. CDR3 nucleotide sequence: TGCAGTGCTATGCAGTTGGACGAGCAGTACTTC.

CDR3 coding DNA: TGCGCCAGCAGCTTGGGTCCGGACACCGGGGAGCTGTTTTTT. It translates to CASSLGPDTGELFF. This rearrangement joins TRBV5-1 to TRBJ2-2; D gene ambiguous. CDR1 and CDR2 from the germline V gene are SGHRS and YFSETQ. The CDR3 contains 14 residues. V was cut by 0 bases and J by 3 bases, with 6 bases left in between.

The rearrangement uses TRBV5-8 and TRBJ2-5, with TRBD2 as a possible D gene (5 bases). The CDR3 is 12 amino acids. Between the trimmed V and J ends, which lost 1 base and 5 bases, there was a span of 6 bases. The germline CDR1 and CDR2 sequences are SGHTS and YDEGEE. The CDR3 region has the DNA TGTGCCAGCAGCTTGTTAGCGGAGACCCAGTACTTC. Its translation: CASSLLAETQYF. Drawing the rest from reference TRBV5-8 and TRBJ2-5, the complete variable domain is EAGVTQSPTHLIKTRGQQATLRCSPISGHTSVYWYQQALGLGLQFLLWYDEGEERNRGNFPPRFSGRQFPNYSSELNVNALELEDSALYLCASSLLAETQYFGPGTRLLVL.

The chain employs TRBV14 and TRBJ2-1; 9 bases match TRBD2. V lost 6 bases, J lost 15 bases, and 12 bases stayed unmatched. Germline V gives CDR1 SGHDN, CDR2 FVKESK. The CDR3 spans 13 residues. This chain's CDR3 is CASSDSLLAGWFF. DNA of the CDR3: TGTGCCAGCAGTGATTCCTTGCTAGCGGGATGGTTCTTC.

About this clone: Other DNA sequences in this specimen translate into the identical CDR3. This sequence joins TRBV5-4 and TRBJ1-2; unclear D gene. The CDR3 is 14 amino acids. Germline CDR1 is SGHNT and CDR2 is YYREEE (reference sequence). The germline V and J ends were trimmed by 0 bases and 4 bases, with 10 bases remaining between them. As DNA, the CDR3 is TGTGCCAGCAGCTTGGGGCAGGAGATCTATGGCTACACCTTC. It translates to CASSLGQEIYGYTF. Drawing the rest from reference TRBV5-4 and TRBJ1-2, the complete variable domain is ETGVTQSPTHLIKTRGQQVTLRCSSQSGHNTVSWYQQALGQGPQFIFQYYREEENGRGNFPPRFSGLQFPNYSSELNVNALELDDSALYLCASSLGQEIYGYTFGSGTRLTVV.

The count of this clone is one. The sample holds other DNA sequences that translate to the same CDR3. V gene TRBV18 combines with J gene TRBJ2-7; D is unresolved. V was cut by 0 bases and J by 0 bases, with 3 bases left in between. Germline V gene sequence: CDR1 KGHSH, CDR2 LQKENI. This CDR3 has 13 residues. CDR3 DNA: TGTGCCAGCTCACCACCGAGCTCCTACGAGCAGTACTTC. It translates to CASSPPSSYEQYF.